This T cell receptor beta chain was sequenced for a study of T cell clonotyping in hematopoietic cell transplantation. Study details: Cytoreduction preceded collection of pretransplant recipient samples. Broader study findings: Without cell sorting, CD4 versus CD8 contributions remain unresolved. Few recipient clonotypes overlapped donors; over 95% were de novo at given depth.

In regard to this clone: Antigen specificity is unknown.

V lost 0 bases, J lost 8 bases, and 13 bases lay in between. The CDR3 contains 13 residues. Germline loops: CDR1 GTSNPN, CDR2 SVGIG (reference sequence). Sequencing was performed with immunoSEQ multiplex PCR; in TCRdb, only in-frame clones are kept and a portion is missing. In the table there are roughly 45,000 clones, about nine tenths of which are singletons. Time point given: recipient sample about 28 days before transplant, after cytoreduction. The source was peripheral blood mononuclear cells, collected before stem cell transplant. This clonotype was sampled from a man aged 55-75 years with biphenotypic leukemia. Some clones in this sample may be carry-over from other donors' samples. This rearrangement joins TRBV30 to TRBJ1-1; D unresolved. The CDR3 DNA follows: TGTGCCTGGAGTGTCGGCGTTACTTTAGAAGCTTTCTTT. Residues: CAWSVGVTLEAFF.